This TCR beta chain was retrieved from a study of monozygotic twins with inflammatory bowel disease. Overall study results and limits: Discordant twins showed the same repertoire similarity as concordant twins, possibly from limited power. A reduction in TCRbeta diversity (inverse Simpson) was seen in IBD patients relative to healthy co-twins.

Concerning this clonotype: What it binds is not known.

The template switching step added UMIs that contained a 6-nucleotide sample barcode. TCRdb reprocessed the 5' RACE reads, with one entry per CDR3 protein and no DNA. This table lists fewer than 400,000 distinct CDR3 sequences. CDR3 length: 12 amino acids. The germline V gene encodes CDR1 MNHNY and CDR2 SVGAGI (reference sequence). The chain uses TRBV6-6 and TRBJ2-5; TCRdb's assignment of TRBD1 cannot be checked, as there is no DNA. The sample comprised blood. This clonotype was obtained from a human donor with ulcerative colitis or Crohn's disease, or a healthy co-twin of an affected twin (not recorded which). The CDR3 sequence is CASTHSGGTQYF.